Listed here are 11 T cell receptor beta chains from one sample, sequenced in a study of blood T cell repertoires in COVID-19. The repertoire was sequenced with immunoSEQ multiplex PCR; TCRdb's copy has only in-frame clones and lacks some. The table includes a few hundred thousand clones, around nine tenths detected once. Sequenced input: peripheral blood. These receptors all come from a man in his 60s who had recovered from COVID-19.

The gene calls are TRBV2 and TRBJ2-2; TRBD1 matches at 9 bases. Germline lookup yields CDR1 SNHLY and CDR2 FYNNEI. The V segment lost 5 bases and the J segment 0 bases; nucleotides outside the gene matches: 4. The CDR3 has 16 residues. The CDR3 sequence is CASSRDRGTNTGELFF. CDR3 in DNA: TGTGCCAGCAGTAGAGACAGGGGGACGAACACCGGGGAGCTGTTTTTT.

This chain uses TRBV3-1 (or the pseudogene TRBV3-2) with TRBJ2-3; tentatively, D is TRBD2 (5 bases). V was pared by 3 bases and J by 4 bases, with 11 bases between. Germline CDR1 reads LGHDT; CDR2 reads YNNKEL (reference sequence). This CDR3 comprises 14 residues. This chain's CDR3 is CASSQTTGPDTQYF. In DNA, the CDR3 is TGTGCCAGCAGCCAGACTACTGGGCCAGATACGCAGTATTTT.

The chain links TRBV28 to TRBJ1-1; 8 positions match TRBD1. Trimming at V came to 7 bases and at J to 4 bases, leaving 8 bases not matched to a gene. CDR3 length equals 14 residues. The germline V gene encodes CDR1 MDHEN and CDR2 SYDVKM. CDR3 bases: TGTGCCAGCACCCGGGACAGGAGTTTCACTGAAGCTTTCTTT. Translation: CASTRDRSFTEAFF.

The V gene is TRBV7-8, the J gene TRBJ1-5; D is possibly TRBD1 (5 bases). V lost 4 bases to trimming and J lost 5 bases, with 15 bases between them. The CDR3 spans 15 residues. Germline CDR1 and CDR2: SGHVS and FQNEAQ. CDR3 region: CASSSWGEGDQPQHF. For the CDR3, the DNA is TGTGCCAGCAGCTCGTGGGGGGAAGGCGATCAGCCCCAGCATTTT.

The V gene is TRBV3-1 (or the pseudogene TRBV3-2), the J gene TRBJ2-1, with D possibly matching TRBD2 (6 bases). Germline lookup yields CDR1 LGHDT and CDR2 YNNKEL (reference sequence). The CDR3 is 15 amino acids. V lost 0 bases, J lost 1 base, and 7 bases lay in between. CDR3 sequence reads: CASSQDGTSYNEQFF. CDR3 nucleotides: TGTGCCAGCAGCCAAGATGGGACTTCCTACAATGAGCAGTTCTTC.

The V call is TRBV5-4, the J call TRBJ2-2; 7 positions match TRBD2. V was clipped by 4 bases and J by 0 bases; unmatched bases: 12. The CDR3 totals 18 residues. In germline, CDR1 is SGHNT, CDR2 YYREEE (reference sequence). This chain's CDR3 is CASSPGVGGLANTGELFF. In DNA, the CDR3 is TGTGCCAGCAGCCCGGGGGTGGGAGGGCTCGCGAACACCGGGGAGCTGTTTTTT. Supplemented by reference TRBV5-4 and TRBJ2-2, the full variable domain reads ETGVTQSPTHLIKTRGQQVTLRCSSQSGHNTVSWYQQALGQGPQFIFQYYREEENGRGNFPPRFSGLQFPNYSSELNVNALELDDSALYLCASSPGVGGLANTGELFFGEGSRLTVL.

The chain combines TRBV11-2 with TRBJ1-1, with D unclear. The germline gives CDR1 SGHAT, CDR2 FQNNGV. V lost 0 bases to trimming and J lost 1 base, with 12 bases between them. The CDR3 extends over 16 amino acids. For the CDR3, the DNA is TGTGCCAGCAGCTTAGATCAAGCAGGCCGGAACACTGAAGCTTTCTTT. The encoded protein is CASSLDQAGRNTEAFF.

The chain carries TRBV4-3 and TRBJ2-7; D is ambiguous. V was pared by 0 bases and J by 0 bases, with 9 bases between. Germline V gives CDR1 LGHNA, CDR2 YSLEER. This CDR3 is 15 amino acids long. In DNA, the CDR3 is TGCGCCAGCAGCCAAGAGTACAGATCCTCCTACGAGCAGTACTTC. It yields the protein CASSQEYRSSYEQYF.

The genes are TRBV24-1 and TRBJ1-5, with a possible D match to TRBD1 (6 bases). Germline assignment: CDR1 KGHDR and CDR2 SFDVKD. The CDR3 covers 16 residues. Trimming stripped 4 bases from V and 5 bases from J, with 17 bases between. CDR3 protein: CATSEAGGGGHQPQHF. CDR3 nucleotide sequence: TGTGCCACCAGTGAGGCTGGTGGGGGCGGTCATCAGCCCCAGCATTTT.

This chain joins TRBV15 and TRBJ1-4; D is undetermined. The ends were cut back, 0 bases at V and 8 bases at J, with 10 bases in the middle. The V gene's germline CDR1 is LNHNV and CDR2 YYDKDF (reference sequence). CDR3 length: 14 residues. The CDR3 loop reads CATSRDLLREKLFF. The CDR3 nucleotides read TGTGCCACCAGCAGAGATCTACTTAGAGAAAAACTGTTTTTT.

The chain combines TRBV30 with TRBJ2-3, with D uncertain. The CDR3 has 12 residues. V dropped 2 bases and J dropped 2 bases, with 5 bases sitting between them. Germline CDR1 reads GTSNPN; CDR2 reads SVGIG (reference sequence). CDR3 sequence (DNA): TGTGCCTGGAGTATCTACACAGATACGCAGTATTTT. It yields the protein CAWSIYTDTQYF.